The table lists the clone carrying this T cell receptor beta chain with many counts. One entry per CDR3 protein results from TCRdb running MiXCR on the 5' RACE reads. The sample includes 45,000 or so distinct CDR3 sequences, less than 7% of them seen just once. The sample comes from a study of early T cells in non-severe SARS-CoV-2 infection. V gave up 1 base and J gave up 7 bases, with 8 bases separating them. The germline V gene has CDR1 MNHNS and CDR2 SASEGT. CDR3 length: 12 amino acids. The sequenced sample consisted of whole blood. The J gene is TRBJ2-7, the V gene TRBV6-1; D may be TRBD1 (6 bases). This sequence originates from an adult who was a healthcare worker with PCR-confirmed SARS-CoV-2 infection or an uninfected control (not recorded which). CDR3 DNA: TGTGCCAGCAGTGAAGGTCAGGGGGAGCAGTACTTC. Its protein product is CASSEGQGEQYF.